A selection of T cell receptor beta chains follows, all from one sample in a study of identical twins. A single record per CDR3 protein comes from TCRdb applying MiXCR to the 5' RACE reads. The data show hundreds of thousands of distinct CDR3 sequences, roughly 20% seen once. These data also featured in a second study, about T cells expressing NK-cell markers.

Source material: PBMCs. The source of these receptors is a woman aged 18-29 years in good health. Each CDR3 is given with its conserved first and last residue. D genes are given only for firm matches. Clone sizes are given selectively: once, few, many, or a class where the clone is expanded.

clone_size j_call d_call v_call cdr3_length cdr3_aa cdr3_nt
few TRBJ2-2 . TRBV10-3 18 CAISESTRATLNTGELFF TGTGCCATCAGTGAGTCGACAAGGGCGACACTAAACACCGGGGAGCTGTTTTTT
. TRBJ2-7 . TRBV29-1 11 CSVASTYEQYF TGCAGCGTTGCTTCGACCTACGAGCAGTACTTC
few TRBJ2-1 TRBD1 TRBV15 15 CATSIDRGSYNEQFF TGTGCCACCAGCATTGACAGGGGGTCCTACAATGAGCAGTTCTTC
few TRBJ2-1 . TRBV5-1 15 CASRPSEGFFNEQFF TGCGCCAGCAGGCCCTCCGAAGGGTTTTTCAATGAGCAGTTCTTC
. TRBJ2-4 . TRBV12-3/TRBV12-4 15 CASSLRTVGKNIQYF TGTGCCAGCAGTCTCCGGACAGTTGGCAAAAACATTCAGTACTTC
few TRBJ2-3 . TRBV6-5 15 CASSYGPSLTDTQYF TGTGCCAGCAGTTACGGTCCCAGCCTCACAGATACGCAGTATTTT
many TRBJ2-5 . TRBV7-2 13 CASSSGGRETQYF TGTGCCAGCAGCTCGGGGGGCCGGGAGACCCAGTACTTC
. TRBJ2-1 TRBD2 TRBV20-1 13 CSARLAGNNEQFF TGCAGTGCTAGACTAGCGGGGAACAATGAGCAGTTCTTC
few TRBJ1-2 TRBD1 TRBV7-9 16 CASSATRGQGKDGYTF TGTGCCAGCAGCGCAACAAGAGGACAGGGGAAGGATGGCTACACCTTC
. TRBJ2-1 . TRBV12-3/TRBV12-4 11 CASTLADRAFF TGTGCCAGCACCCTAGCGGACAGGGCATTCTTC
few TRBJ1-2 . TRBV6-5 15 CASSYSISERGGYTF TGTGCCAGCAGTTACTCGATATCTGAGCGGGGTGGCTACACCTTC